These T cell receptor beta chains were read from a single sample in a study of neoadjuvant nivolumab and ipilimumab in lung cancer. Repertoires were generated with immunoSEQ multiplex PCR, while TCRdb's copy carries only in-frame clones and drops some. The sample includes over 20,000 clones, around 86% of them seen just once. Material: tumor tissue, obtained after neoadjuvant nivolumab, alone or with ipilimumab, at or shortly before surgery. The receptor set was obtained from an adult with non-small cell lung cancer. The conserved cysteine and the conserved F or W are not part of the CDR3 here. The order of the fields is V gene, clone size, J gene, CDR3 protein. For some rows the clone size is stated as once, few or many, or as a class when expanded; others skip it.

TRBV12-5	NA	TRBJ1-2	ASGLLQGKSSEGYT
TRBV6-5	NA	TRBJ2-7	ASRPGLANPEQY
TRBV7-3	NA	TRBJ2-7	ASSPTVLDRGYEQY
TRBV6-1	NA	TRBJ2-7	ASRVASGSLEQY
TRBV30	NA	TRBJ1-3	AGRTGAGNTIY
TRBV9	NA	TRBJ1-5	ASSVNSNQPQH
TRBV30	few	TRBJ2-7	AWSTGGIYEQY
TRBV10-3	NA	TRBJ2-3	AISESLRGTTSTDTQY
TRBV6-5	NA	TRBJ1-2	ASSYYNTGGAGYT
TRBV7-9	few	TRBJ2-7	ASTPGSGAWMNEQY
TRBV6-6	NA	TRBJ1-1	ASSLGANTEAF
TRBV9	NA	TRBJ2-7	ASNPHRDGVYEQY
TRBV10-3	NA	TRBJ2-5	ATAPGQVPQETQY
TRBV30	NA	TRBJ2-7	AWSVPDYEQY
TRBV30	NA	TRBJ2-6	AWRPQPGSGANVLT
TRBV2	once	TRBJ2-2	ASSRLSSGSSGELF
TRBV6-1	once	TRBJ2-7	ASSTSGSGYEQY
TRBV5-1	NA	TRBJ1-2	ASSFGDRTYGYT
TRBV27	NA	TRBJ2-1	ASRAGLAHNEQF
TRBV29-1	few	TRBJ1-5	SVQTGSNQPQH
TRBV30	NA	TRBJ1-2	AWSTGQGAQNYGYT
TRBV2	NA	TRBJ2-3	ASLGQGFQGTDTQY
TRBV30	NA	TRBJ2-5	AWSPGGGPTQY
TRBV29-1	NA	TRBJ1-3	SVGNRGLGNTIY
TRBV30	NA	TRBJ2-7	AWSVHFSGAYEQY
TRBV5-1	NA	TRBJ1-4	ASSSTGTGAGEKLF
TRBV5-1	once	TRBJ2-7	ASSHQQGREQY
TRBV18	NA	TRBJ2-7	ASSPGNYEQY